This TCR beta chain stems from a study of T-cell reconstitution after alpha-beta-depleted transplantation in children. A library of TCRbeta sequences, prepared with unique molecular identifiers, was generated. One entry per CDR3 protein results from TCRdb running MiXCR on the PCR reads. The sample carries under 850,000 distinct CDR3 sequences, 10% to 15% recorded once. This clonotype originated in a girl aged 2-15 years with congenital amegakaryocytic thrombocytopenia, due to receive a stem cell transplant. Sequencing was performed on PBMCs, taken before TCRalphabeta/CD19-depleted stem cell transplant.

DNA for the CDR3: TGTGCCAGCACCACACTTGGAGGTTCCCAGCCCCAGCATTTT. Translating it yields CASTTLGGSQPQHF. The chain uses TRBV2 and TRBJ1-5; D gene unclear. Trimming shortened V by 7 bases and J by 7 bases, and 17 bases separated the two germline ends. Germline V gene data show CDR1 as SNHLY and CDR2 as FYNNEI. This CDR3 region has 14 residues.